This TCR beta chain was identified during a study of yellow fever vaccine responses in identical twins. Notes on the study in general: Twins reportedly had a vaccine T cell response that seemed partly convergent, partly personalized.

TCRdb recomputed calls from the RT-PCR reads with MiXCR, one row per CDR3 protein. The data hold about 6,400 distinct CDR3 sequences, with over 80% observed a single time. This clonotype was detected only once. What it binds is not known. V lost 4 bases and J lost 2, with 12 bases in between. Germline V CDR1 and CDR2: LGHNA, YSLEER. The CDR3 sequence is 15 residues long. The chain carries TRBV4-3 and TRBJ2-1; D is perhaps TRBD2 (5 bases). This specimen consisted of T cells from blood (PBMCs), unsorted or a sorted subset (not recorded which), obtained before or after yellow fever vaccination (not recorded which). This TCR derives from a woman aged 18-29 years who received the yellow fever vaccine. CDR3 sequence (DNA): TGCGCCAGCAGCCCCCCGGGGAGTGCCTACAATGAGCAGTTCTTC. Translated, it gives CASSPPGSAYNEQFF.